This T cell receptor beta chain emerged from a study of shared clonotypes between healthy human individuals. Overall study results and limits: It was the non-shared clonotypes that had lower generation probabilities than clonotypes shared by all four donors. Sequencing depth was predicted to influence how clonotypes are shared among donors.

The repertoire was sequenced with immunoSEQ multiplex PCR; TCRdb's copy has only in-frame clones and lacks some. Here the sample spans 400,000 to 600,000 clones, around 96% being singletons. From CD4+ cells came CD45RA+ naive and CD45RA-negative memory subsets. In regard to this clone: Antigen: not known.

The sequence was collected from a woman in her twenties or thirties in good health. The sample was naive CD4+ T cells sorted from blood. Subset in this sample: CD45RA+ positively selected.

CDR3 protein: CASSEDRSGANVLTF. The DNA of the CDR3 is TGTGCCAGCAGTGAAGACCGCTCTGGGGCCAACGTCCTGACTTTC. The genes are TRBV6-1 and TRBJ2-6; D call uncertain. The CDR3 covers 15 residues. The germline V and J ends were trimmed by 1 base and 0 bases, with 4 bases remaining between them. The germline gives CDR1 MNHNS, CDR2 SASEGT.